Listed here is a single T cell receptor beta chain. Its antigen is currently unknown. PCR primers comprised 60 Vbeta and 13 Jbeta primers. The protocol was immunoSEQ multiplex PCR, while the TCRdb copy is restricted to in-frame clones and leaves out a portion. This repertoire shows approximately 110,000 clones, approximately 80% found once; its top ten account for 10% to 15%. Germline V CDR1 and CDR2: MNHNS, SASEGT. This CDR3 region has 13 residues. Trimming removed 6 bases at V and 4 bases at J, with 12 bases between. The sample is drawn from a study of cytomegalovirus exposure and HLA in healthy donors. The overall study: Unique TCR beta sequences numbering fewer than 130 million came from around 180 million T cells in an earlier analysis. Overall study results and limits: Using the classifier, cytomegalovirus status was reportedly diagnosed with high specificity and sensitivity.

The TCR comes from a woman between 35 and 50 years old in good health and CMV-seropositive. The material sequenced was PBMCs. The V gene is TRBV6-1, the J gene TRBJ2-5, with D perhaps matching TRBD1 (6 bases). CDR3 nucleotides: TGTGCCAGCAGGTACAGGGTGGGAGAGACCCAGTACTTC. Translating gives CASRYRVGETQYF.